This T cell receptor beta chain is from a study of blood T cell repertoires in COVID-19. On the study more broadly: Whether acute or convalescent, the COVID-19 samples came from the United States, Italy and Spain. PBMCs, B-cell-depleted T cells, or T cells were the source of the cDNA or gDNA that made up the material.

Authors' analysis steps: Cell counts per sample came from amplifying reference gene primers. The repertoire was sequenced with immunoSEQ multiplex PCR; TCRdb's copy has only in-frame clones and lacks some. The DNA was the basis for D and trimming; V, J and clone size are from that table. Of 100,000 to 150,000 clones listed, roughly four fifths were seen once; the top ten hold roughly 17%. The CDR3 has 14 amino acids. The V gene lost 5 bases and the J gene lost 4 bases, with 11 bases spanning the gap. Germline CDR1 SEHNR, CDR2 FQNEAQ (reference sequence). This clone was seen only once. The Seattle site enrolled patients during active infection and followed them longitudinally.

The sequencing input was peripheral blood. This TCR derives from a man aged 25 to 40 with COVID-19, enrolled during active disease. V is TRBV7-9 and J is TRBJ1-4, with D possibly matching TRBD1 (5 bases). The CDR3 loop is CASSADRDNEKLFF. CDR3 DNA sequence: TGTGCCAGCAGCGCTGACAGAGATAATGAAAAACTGTTTTTT. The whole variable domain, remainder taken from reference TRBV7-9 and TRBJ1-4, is DTGVSQNPRHKITKRGQNVTFRCDPISEHNRLYWYRQTLGQGPEFLTYFQNEAQLEKSRLLSDRFSAERPKGSFSTLEIQRTEQGDSAMYLCASSADRDNEKLFFGSGTQLSVL.